The source of this T cell receptor (beta chain) is a study of human T cells and chemical hapten exposure. Overall study: Mostly female, the patients presented with alopecia areata, totalis or universalis. TCR yields per sample varied, mainly owing to small pooled library volume differences.

This CDR3 has 12 residues. V lost 7 bases, J lost 6 bases, and 13 bases lay in between. Only a few counts were recorded for this clonotype. From the RACE reads, TCRdb called clonotypes with MiXCR, one entry per CDR3 protein. The sample consists of approximately 350,000 distinct CDR3 sequences, 5.5% to 8% of them appearing once. Indicated time point: patch test 1, 2 weeks after DPC sensitization. As to treatment: therapeutic diphenylcyclopropenone sensitization with weekly scalp DPC. Here the sequenced sample was whole blood, taken in connection with sensitization to the hapten diphenylcyclopropenone (DPC). The TCR originated in a woman aged 18-35 years with alopecia areata. Some clones in this sample may be carry-over from other donors' samples. V gene TRBV12-3 or TRBV12-4 combines with J gene TRBJ2-7; TRBD1 is a possible D gene (5 bases). This chain's CDR3 is CASTPDSTEQYF. The CDR3 nucleotides read TGTGCCAGCACCCCTGACAGTACCGAGCAGTACTTC.